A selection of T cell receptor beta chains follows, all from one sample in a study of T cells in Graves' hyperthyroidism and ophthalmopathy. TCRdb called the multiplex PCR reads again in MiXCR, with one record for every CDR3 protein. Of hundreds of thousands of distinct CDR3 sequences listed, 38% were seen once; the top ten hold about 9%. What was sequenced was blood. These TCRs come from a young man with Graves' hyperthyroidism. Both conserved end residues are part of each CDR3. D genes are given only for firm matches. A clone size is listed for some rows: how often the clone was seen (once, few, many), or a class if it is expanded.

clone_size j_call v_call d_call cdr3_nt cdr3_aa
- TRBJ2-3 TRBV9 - TGTGCCAGCAGCGTAGAAAGGACAGTACGCACAGATACGCAGTATTTT CASSVERTVRTDTQYF
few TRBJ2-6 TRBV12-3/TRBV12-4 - TGTGCCGTCGCGGCTGGCTCTGGGGCCAACGTCCTGACTTTC CAVAAGSGANVLTF
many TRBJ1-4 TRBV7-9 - TGTGCCAGCAGCCCACGGCTAACGAGGGGCAATGAAAAACTGTTTTTT CASSPRLTRGNEKLFF
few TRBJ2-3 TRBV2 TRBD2 TGTGCCAGCATTTGGACTAGCGGGGGCGCTAGCACAGATACGCAGTATTTT CASIWTSGGASTDTQYF
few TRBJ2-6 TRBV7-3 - TGTGCCAGCAGCTTAAGGCCCGTTTTAAGTGGATCAGGGGCCAACGTCCTGACTTTC CASSLRPVLSGSGANVLTF
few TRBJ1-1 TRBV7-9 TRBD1 TGTGCCAGCTCTCCGGGACAGGGAATGGACCGCACTGAAGCTTTCTTT CASSPGQGMDRTEAFF
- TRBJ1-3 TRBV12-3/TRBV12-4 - TGTGCCAGCAGTTTAGTCGGGATGAACACCATATATTTT CASSLVGMNTIYF
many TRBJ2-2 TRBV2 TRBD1 TGTGCCACCTCGGGACAGGCGAACACCGGGGAGCTGTTTTTT CATSGQANTGELFF
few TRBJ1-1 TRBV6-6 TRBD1 TGTGCCAGCAAGCACGGATACGGACAGGGGGCGAACACTGAAGCTTTCTTT CASKHGYGQGANTEAFF
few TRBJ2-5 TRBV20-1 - TGCAGTGCTTCTGGTGAGAGCCGCGACGGGGAGACCCAGTACTTC CSASGESRDGETQYF
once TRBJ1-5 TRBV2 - TGTGCCAGCAGCCAATGGGACGGACCCCAGCATTTT CASSQWDGPQHF
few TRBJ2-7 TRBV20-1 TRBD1 TGCAGTGCTATGGACAGGGGGTTCCCCTACGAGCAGTACTTC CSAMDRGFPYEQYF
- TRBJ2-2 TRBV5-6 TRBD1 TGTGCCAGCAGCTGGGGACAGGCAACCGGGGAGCTGTTTTTT CASSWGQATGELFF
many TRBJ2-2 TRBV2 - TGTGCCAGCAGGACAGGGAACACCGGGGAGCTGTTTTTT CASRTGNTGELFF
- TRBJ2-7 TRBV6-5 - TGTGCCAGCAGTTTGGTCGGGATTCCCCGCGTCAACGAGCAGTACTTC CASSLVGIPRVNEQYF
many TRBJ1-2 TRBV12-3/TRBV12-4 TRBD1 TGTGCCAGCAGTCCGTGGGACAGGGCAAACTATGGCTACACCTTC CASSPWDRANYGYTF
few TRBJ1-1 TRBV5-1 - TGCGCCAGCAGCTTGGATGGTTCAGTCACTGAAGCTTTCTTT CASSLDGSVTEAFF
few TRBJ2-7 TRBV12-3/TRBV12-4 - TGTGCCAGCAGCGCAGGGTTAAGCTCCTACGAGCAGTACTTC CASSAGLSSYEQYF
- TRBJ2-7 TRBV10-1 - TGCGCCAGCAGTGACCCTACTTCGGGACAGCAGTACTTC CASSDPTSGQQYF
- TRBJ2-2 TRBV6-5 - TGTGCCAGCAGTTACTCGAGGGACTTTCCCACCGGGGAGCTGTTTTTT CASSYSRDFPTGELFF
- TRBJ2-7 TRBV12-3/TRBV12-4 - TGTGCCAGCAGTTCAGGGGCCAACAACGAGCAGTACTTC CASSSGANNEQYF
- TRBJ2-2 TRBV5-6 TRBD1 TGTGCCACGCGACAGGGCTGGACCGGGGAGCTGTTTTTT CATRQGWTGELFF
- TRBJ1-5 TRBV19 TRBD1 TGTGCCAGTAGTGACAGGGATGGGCAGCCCCAGCATTTT CASSDRDGQPQHF
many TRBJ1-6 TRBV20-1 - TGCAGTGCTCCCGGGAATCTGGGACCCCTCCACTTT CSAPGNLGPLHF
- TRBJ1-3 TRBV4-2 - TGTGCCAGCAGCCAAGAAGCAGGGCGCGGAAACACCATATATTTT CASSQEAGRGNTIYF
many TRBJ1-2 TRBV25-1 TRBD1 TGTGCCAGCTTTGGACAGGGGTCTAACTATGGCTACACCTTC CASFGQGSNYGYTF
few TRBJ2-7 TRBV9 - TGTGCCAGCAGCTCTTTAAGCGACGAGCAGTACTTC CASSSLSDEQYF
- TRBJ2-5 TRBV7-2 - TGTGCCAGCAGCTCGCGGTGGGGGGTAGGGGAGACCCAGTACTTC CASSSRWGVGETQYF
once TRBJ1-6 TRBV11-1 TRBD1 TGTGCCAGCGGGACAGGGGATGTTTCACCCCTCCACTTT CASGTGDVSPLHF
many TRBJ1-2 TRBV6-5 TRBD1 TGTGCCAGCAGTTCGGACAGGGAATGGGCCCACTATGGCTACACCTTC CASSSDREWAHYGYTF
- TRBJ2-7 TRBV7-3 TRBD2 TGTGCCAGCAGCTTAAAAAGGACTAGCGATCCCTACGAGCAGTACTTC CASSLKRTSDPYEQYF
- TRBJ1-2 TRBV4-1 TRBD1 TGCGCCAGCAGCCAAGATCAAGGCAGGGGGCAAGGCTACACCTTC CASSQDQGRGQGYTF